This T cell receptor (beta chain) was captured in a study of blood T cell repertoires in COVID-19. About the study: The origin of the acute and convalescent COVID-19 samples was the United States, Italy and Spain. From T cells, B-cell-depleted T cells, or PBMCs came the material, which was cDNA or gDNA.

Trimming took 5 bases from V and 2 from J, leaving 16 bases between them. Per germline, CDR1 LNHDA and CDR2 SQIVND (reference sequence). There are 15 residues in the CDR3. Authors' processing steps: It was from reference gene primer amplification that nucleated cell counts were estimated. Sequencing was performed with immunoSEQ multiplex PCR; in TCRdb, only in-frame clones are kept and a portion is missing. Clonal size and the V and J genes are those of that table, whereas D and trimming came from the DNA. Of about 200,000 clones in the sample, roughly 82% were seen once. This chain connects TRBV19 to TRBJ2-7, with D perhaps TRBD1 (6 bases). Sequencing used peripheral blood. The sequence was obtained from a human donor in a cohort sampled during active COVID-19. In DNA form, the CDR3 reads TGTGCCAGTAGTGTCCAACAGGGCCCTACCTACGAGCAGTACTTC. Translated, it gives CASSVQQGPTYEQYF.